Described below is a single T cell receptor (beta chain) sequence and its context. Deep level was the assay's run setting. Repertoires were generated with immunoSEQ multiplex PCR, while TCRdb's copy carries only in-frame clones and drops some. The table shows some 240,000 clones, with 65% to 70% occurring only once. V gave up 2 bases and J gave up 6 bases, with 5 bases separating them. Germline values: CDR1 SGHNT, CDR2 YENEEA. The CDR3 loop spans 12 amino acids. The source of the sample is a study of shared clonotypes between healthy human individuals. Across the whole study: Three plates each covered CD4 naive and memory; CD8 naive two, CD8 memory one.

Healthy and HIV-negative, the adult donors had no recent acute infections or vaccinations. Splitting of CD4+ cells produced CD45RA+ naive and CD45RA-negative memory subsets. The V gene is TRBV11-3, the J gene TRBJ1-5; D is unresolved. Sequenced input: memory CD4+ T cells sorted from blood. Subset noted: CD45RA-negative fraction. The TCR originated in a man aged 30 to 45 in good health. The CDR3 loop is CASSLLLQPQHF. CDR3 nucleotide sequence: TGTGCCAGCAGCTTATTACTTCAGCCCCAGCATTTT.